This TCR beta chain was identified in a study of cytomegalovirus exposure and HLA in healthy donors. PCR amplification relied on 60 Vbeta primers (plus 13 Jbeta primers). Profiled with immunoSEQ multiplex PCR; TCRdb holds only in-frame clones, not every one. The table lists some 150,000 clones, 60% to 80% of them singletons. Germline V CDR1 and CDR2: SQVTM, ANQGSEA. The CDR3 is made up of 13 amino acids. Trimming pared 4 bases from V and 2 bases from J, leaving 10 bases between. This clone was observed a few times. The source material was PBMCs. The chain uses TRBV29-1 and TRBJ2-3; D is possibly TRBD2 (6 bases). This sequence was found in a man aged 60 to 75 in good health and CMV-seronegative. This CDR3 is CSVAGAPTDTQYF. The CDR3 DNA follows: TGCAGCGTTGCGGGAGCCCCCACAGATACGCAGTATTTT.